Detailed here is one T cell receptor beta chain. Its antigen remains unknown. The data were taken from a study of blood T cells in healthy people across ages. Notes on the study in general: Measured against age, TCR beta diversity per million T cells decreased in a roughly linear manner.

V dropped 4 bases and J dropped 7; count of bases not matched to a gene: 9. The CDR3 is 15 amino acids. CDR1 and CDR2 from the germline V gene are MNHNY and SVGAGI (reference sequence). Next came a second PCR, run for about 6 to 12 cycles, which used a sample-barcoded 5' primer along with a J-beta primer mix. Each of the cDNA molecules was tagged by a template-switch adaptor with 12 random nucleotides. Each CDR3 protein is one row after TCRdb ran MiXCR on the 5' RACE reads. Among around 650,000 distinct CDR3 sequences listed, about 30% were seen once. The sample taken for sequencing was blood. This receptor was obtained from an elderly woman in good health. The genes are TRBV6-6 and TRBJ1-2; the match to TRBD1 covers 10 bases. The CDR3 sequence is CASSSGQGGASGYTF. As DNA, the CDR3 is TGTGCCAGCAGTTCAGGACAGGGGGGGGCAAGTGGCTACACCTTC.